The entry below gives a single T cell receptor (beta chain) sequence along with its context. Its antigen is not known. The data stem from a study of identical twins. Points from the study as a whole: A cross-sectional statistical analysis, not follow-up of the same donors, supported the conclusions.

Germline assignment: CDR1 DFQATT and CDR2 SNEGSKA (reference sequence). V shed 5 bases and J shed 7 bases, with 17 bases lying between them. CDR3 length: 13 residues. Template switching (which added a universal primer site) was used, and cDNA carried unique molecular identifiers. TCRdb reprocessed the 5' RACE reads with MiXCR, giving one entry per CDR3 protein. This table holds hundreds of thousands of distinct CDR3 sequences, roughly 18% found once. These data were also filed under a second study, of T cells expressing NK-cell markers. From that study: Among eight sequenced donors, seven carried HCMV seropositivity while one was seronegative. Several experiments added an anti-gamma-delta TCR antibody to sort only alpha-beta TCR T cells.

The TCR originated in a woman aged 18-35 years in good health. The rearrangement uses TRBV20-1 and TRBJ1-2, with a possible D match to TRBD1 (6 bases). The sequenced material came from PBMCs. CDR3: CSAGRQERSGYTF. In DNA, the CDR3 is TGCAGTGCTGGGCGACAGGAGAGAAGTGGCTACACCTTC.